This T cell receptor (beta chain) emerged from a study of regulatory T cells in long-lasting Graves disease. Whole-study results and caveats: New patients shared some 970 public clonotypes, fewer than the roughly 2,700 shared by persistent patients.

Time point meaning: newly diagnosed GD, antithyroid drugs for less than 3 months. Preparation of the TCR library used RNA extracted from PBMCs. With iRepertoire HTBI primers and Arm-PCR of CDR3 regions, TCR beta libraries were built. TCRdb re-analysed the multiplex PCR reads in MiXCR, keeping a single row per CDR3 protein. Of 450,000 to 600,000 distinct CDR3 sequences in the sample, roughly 17% were seen once. This clonotype has only a few counts. Its cognate antigen is unknown. V trimming: 3 bases; J trimming: 6 bases; junction bases outside the gene matches: 12. Germline V gene sequence: CDR1 DFQATT, CDR2 SNEGSKA (reference sequence). The CDR3 has 16 amino acids. These sequences were also reported in another study, on T cells in Graves' hyperthyroidism and ophthalmopathy.

The TCR was taken from a middle-aged man with Graves disease. The V and J genes are TRBV20-1 and TRBJ2-1, with TRBD2 identical over 9 bases. The specimen comprised peripheral blood mononuclear cells (PBMCs), sampled at new diagnosis, from a patient treated with antithyroid drugs. Here the CDR3 reads CSASRLAGEYFNEQFF. DNA of the CDR3: TGCAGTGCTAGTCGGTTAGCGGGAGAATATTTCAATGAGCAGTTCTTC.